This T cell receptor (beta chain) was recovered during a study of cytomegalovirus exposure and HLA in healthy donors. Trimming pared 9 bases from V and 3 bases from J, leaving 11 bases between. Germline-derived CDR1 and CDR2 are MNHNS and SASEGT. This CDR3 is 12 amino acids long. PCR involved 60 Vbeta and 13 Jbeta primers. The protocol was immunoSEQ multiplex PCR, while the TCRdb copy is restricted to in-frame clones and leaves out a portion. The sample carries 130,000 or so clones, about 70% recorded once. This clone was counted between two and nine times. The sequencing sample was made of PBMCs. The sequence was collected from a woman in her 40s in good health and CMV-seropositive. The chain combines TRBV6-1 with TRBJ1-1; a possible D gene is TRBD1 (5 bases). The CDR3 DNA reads TGTGCCAGTAGGGCGGGGGACACTGAAGCTTTCTTT. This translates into CASRAGDTEAFF.